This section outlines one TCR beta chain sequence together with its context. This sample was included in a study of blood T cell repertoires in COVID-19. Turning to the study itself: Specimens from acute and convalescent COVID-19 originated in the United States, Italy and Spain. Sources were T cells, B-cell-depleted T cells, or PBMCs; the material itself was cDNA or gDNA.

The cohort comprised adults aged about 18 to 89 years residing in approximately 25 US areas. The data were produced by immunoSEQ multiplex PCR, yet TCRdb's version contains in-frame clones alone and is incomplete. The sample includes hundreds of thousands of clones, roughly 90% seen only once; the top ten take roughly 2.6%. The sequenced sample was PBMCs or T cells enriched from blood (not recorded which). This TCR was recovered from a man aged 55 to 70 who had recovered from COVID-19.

CDR3 DNA sequence: TGCGCCAGCAGCTTAGGACGGCTAGCGGGAGAAAGCAATGAGCAGTTCTTC. Amino acid sequence: CASSLGRLAGESNEQFF. V usage is TRBV5-1 and J usage is TRBJ2-1; 10 nucleotides align to TRBD2. Unmatched junction bases numbered 11, after V lost 2 bases and J lost 6 bases. The CDR3 sequence is 17 residues long. Per germline, CDR1 SGHRS and CDR2 YFSETQ.